Listed below are T cell receptor beta chains from one sample, sequenced in a study of CD8 T cells in Susac syndrome. In TCRdb, the immunoSEQ multiplex PCR reads were re-called with MiXCR into one record per CDR3 protein. The table includes 150,000 to 200,000 distinct CDR3 sequences, 90% to 95% detected once. The sequenced sample was CD4+ T cells from PBMCs. These receptors originate from a human donor in good health. The CDR3 runs from the conserved cysteine through the conserved F or W. A D gene is named only where the DNA matches it firmly. Where a row states a size, it is once, few, many or the class of an expanded clone; other rows omit it.

CASSPSSGGADYGYTF	TGTGCCAGCAGTCCAAGCTCAGGGGGCGCCGACTATGGCTACACCTTC	NA	TRBJ1-2	TRBD1	TRBV12-3/TRBV12-4
CASSQDWVQAPLRGYTF	TGTGCCAGCAGCCAAGATTGGGTGCAGGCACCCCTTCGTGGCTACACCTTC	NA	TRBJ1-2	NA	TRBV3-1
CASTTGVNYGYTF	TGTGCCAGCACCACAGGTGTAAACTATGGCTACACCTTC	once	TRBJ1-2	NA	TRBV9
CSASQGMNTEAFF	TGCAGTGCTAGCCAGGGAATGAACACTGAAGCTTTCTTT	NA	TRBJ1-1	NA	TRBV20-1
CASSAQTADTQYF	TGTGCCAGCAGCGCTCAGACAGCAGATACGCAGTATTTT	NA	TRBJ2-3	NA	TRBV9
CASSAWGAGSYEQYF	TGTGCCAGCAGTGCTTGGGGGGCCGGGTCCTACGAGCAGTACTTC	NA	TRBJ2-7	NA	TRBV12-3/TRBV12-4
CSAKNRVLSTDTQYF	TGCAGTGCAAAAAACAGGGTCCTGAGCACAGATACGCAGTATTTT	NA	TRBJ2-3	NA	TRBV20-1
CASSPRRETQYF	TGTGCCAGCAGCCCTCGCCGGGAGACCCAGTACTTC	NA	TRBJ2-5	NA	TRBV7-2
CASKRDRGDYGYTF	TGTGCCAGCAAACGGGACAGGGGCGACTATGGCTACACCTTC	NA	TRBJ1-2	TRBD1	TRBV2
CSGGQNNEKLFF	TGCAGTGGGGGACAGAATAATGAAAAACTGTTTTTT	NA	TRBJ1-4	TRBD1	TRBV20-1
CAWSRQGIYGYTF	TGTGCCTGGAGTAGACAGGGGATCTATGGCTACACCTTC	NA	TRBJ1-2	TRBD1	TRBV30
CASSEGAGFYEQYF	TGTGCCAGCAGTGAAGGGGCAGGGTTCTACGAGCAGTACTTC	NA	TRBJ2-7	NA	TRBV2
CASSQGLEQYF	TGTGCCAGCAGCCAAGGACTCGAGCAGTACTTC	NA	TRBJ2-7	NA	TRBV3-1
CASSLGDNTQYF	TGTGCCAGCAGCTTAGGGGACAATACGCAGTATTTT	NA	TRBJ2-3	NA	TRBV11-1
CASGLVLRPGTDTQYF	TGTGCTAGTGGTTTGGTCCTGAGACCTGGCACAGATACGCAGTATTTT	NA	TRBJ2-3	NA	TRBV12-5
CASSQLPGQIYGYTF	TGCGCCAGCAGCCAACTACCGGGACAGATATATGGCTACACCTTC	NA	TRBJ1-2	TRBD1	TRBV4-3
CASSLAWDSSSYGYTF	TGTGCCAGCAGCTTAGCGTGGGACAGCTCCTCCTATGGCTACACCTTC	NA	TRBJ1-2	TRBD1	TRBV7-2
CSALAGIYNEQFF	TGCAGTGCTCTTGCGGGGATCTACAATGAGCAGTTCTTC	NA	TRBJ2-1	NA	TRBV20-1
CASSLITGEQETQYF	TGCGCCAGCAGCTTGATAACAGGGGAACAAGAGACCCAGTACTTC	NA	TRBJ2-5	TRBD1	TRBV5-1
CASSQGRESNQPQHF	TGTGCCAGCAGCCAGGGACGGGAGAGCAATCAGCCCCAGCATTTT	NA	TRBJ1-5	NA	TRBV7-9
CSARSYLAGAQFF	TGCAGTGCTAGAAGTTACCTAGCGGGGGCTCAGTTCTTC	NA	TRBJ2-1	TRBD2	TRBV20-1
CATSSRRASEQYF	TGTGCCACCAGTAGCCGCAGGGCCTCCGAGCAGTACTTC	once	TRBJ2-7	NA	TRBV24-1
CASSSQGIDTQYF	TGTGCCAGCAGTTCCCAGGGGATAGATACGCAGTATTTT	NA	TRBJ2-3	NA	TRBV27
CATSTPTRGTEAFF	TGTGCCACCAGCACCCCCACTAGGGGCACTGAAGCTTTCTTT	NA	TRBJ1-1	NA	TRBV15
CASSSDRGYDTQYF	TGTGCCAGCAGCTCGGACAGGGGATACGATACGCAGTATTTT	NA	TRBJ2-3	TRBD1	TRBV7-9
CASSLESGALYGYTF	TGTGCCAGCAGCTTGGAGTCCGGCGCGCTCTATGGCTACACCTTC	NA	TRBJ1-2	NA	TRBV11-2
CATSAINRGSQETQYF	TGTGCCACCAGTGCTATCAACAGGGGCTCCCAAGAGACCCAGTACTTC	NA	TRBJ2-5	TRBD1	TRBV24-1
CSVGGNQETQYF	TGCAGCGTTGGGGGGAACCAAGAGACCCAGTACTTC	NA	TRBJ2-5	NA	TRBV29-1
CASSQEARSGGQTDTQYF	TGCGCCAGCAGCCAAGAGGCTCGTAGCGGGGGGCAGACAGATACGCAGTATTTT	NA	TRBJ2-3	TRBD2	TRBV4-3
CSARDPRTSAFEAFF	TGCAGTGCTAGAGATCCCCGGACGTCGGCATTTGAAGCTTTCTTT	NA	TRBJ1-1	NA	TRBV20-1
CAWRGRGNYGYTF	TGTGCCTGGAGGGGACGTGGGAACTATGGCTACACCTTC	NA	TRBJ1-2	NA	TRBV30